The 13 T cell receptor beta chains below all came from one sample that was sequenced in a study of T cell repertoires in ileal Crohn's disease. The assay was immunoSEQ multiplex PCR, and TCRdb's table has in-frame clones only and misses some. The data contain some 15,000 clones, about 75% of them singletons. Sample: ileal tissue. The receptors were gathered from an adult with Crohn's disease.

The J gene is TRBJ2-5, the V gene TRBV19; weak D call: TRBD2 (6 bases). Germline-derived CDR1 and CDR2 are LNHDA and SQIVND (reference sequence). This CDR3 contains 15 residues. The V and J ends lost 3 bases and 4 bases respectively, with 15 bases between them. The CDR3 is CASSIGGVEGETQYF. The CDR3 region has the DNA TGTGCCAGTAGTATCGGAGGGGTTGAGGGAGAGACCCAGTACTTC.

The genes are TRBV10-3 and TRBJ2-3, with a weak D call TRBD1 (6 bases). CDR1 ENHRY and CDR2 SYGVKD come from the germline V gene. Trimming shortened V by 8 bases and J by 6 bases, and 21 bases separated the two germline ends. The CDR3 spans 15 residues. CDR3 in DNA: TGTGCCATCGGCAATACAGGGATGGTACGTGATACGCAGTATTTT. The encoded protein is CAIGNTGMVRDTQYF.

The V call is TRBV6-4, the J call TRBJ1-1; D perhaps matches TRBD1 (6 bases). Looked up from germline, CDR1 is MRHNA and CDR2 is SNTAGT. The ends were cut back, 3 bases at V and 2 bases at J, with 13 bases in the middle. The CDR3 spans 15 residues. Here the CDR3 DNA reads TGTGCCAGCAGTGAGGGCAGGGGTGGAAACACTGAAGCTTTCTTT. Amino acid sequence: CASSEGRGGNTEAFF.

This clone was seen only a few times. The CDR3 sequence is CASSSGSGRETQYF. The CDR3, as DNA: TGTGCCAGCTCATCGGGGAGCGGGAGGGAGACCCAGTACTTC. This chain joins TRBV18 and TRBJ2-5; 9 bases match TRBD2. The CDR3 runs to 14 residues. V was pared by 5 bases and J by 5 bases, with 6 bases of the junction left unmatched. Germline CDR1 KGHSH, CDR2 LQKENI.

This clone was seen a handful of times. CDR3: CASSLIAGADTQYF. CDR3 bases: TGTGCCAGCAGCTTAATAGCGGGAGCAGATACGCAGTATTTT. V usage is TRBV7-3 and J usage is TRBJ2-3, with 9 bases aligning to TRBD2. CDR1 and CDR2 (germline): SGHTA, FQGTGA. The ends lost 1 base at V and 4 bases at J; junction bases unmatched: 0. The CDR3 runs 14 residues.

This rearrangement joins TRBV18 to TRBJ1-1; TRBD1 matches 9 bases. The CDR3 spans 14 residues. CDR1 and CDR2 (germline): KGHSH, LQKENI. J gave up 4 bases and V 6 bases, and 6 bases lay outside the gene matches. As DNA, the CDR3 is TGTGCCAGCTCGTATGGACAGGGGAGCACTGAAGCTTTCTTT. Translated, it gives CASSYGQGSTEAFF.

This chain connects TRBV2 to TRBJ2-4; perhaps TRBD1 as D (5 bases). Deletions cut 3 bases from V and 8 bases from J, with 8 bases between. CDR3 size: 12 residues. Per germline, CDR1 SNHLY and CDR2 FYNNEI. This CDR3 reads CASSETVYIQYF. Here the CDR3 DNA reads TGTGCCAGCAGTGAGACAGTTTACATTCAGTACTTC.

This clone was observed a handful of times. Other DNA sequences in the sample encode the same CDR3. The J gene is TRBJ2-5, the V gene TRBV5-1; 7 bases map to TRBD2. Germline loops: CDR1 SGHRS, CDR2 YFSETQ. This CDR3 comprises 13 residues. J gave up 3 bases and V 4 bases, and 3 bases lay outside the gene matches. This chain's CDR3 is CASSESGEETQYF. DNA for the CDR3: TGCGCCAGCAGCGAAAGCGGGGAAGAGACCCAGTACTTC. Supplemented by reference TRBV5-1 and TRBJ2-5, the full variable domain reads KAGVTQTPRYLIKTRGQQVTLSCSPISGHRSVSWYQQTPGQGLQFLFEYFSETQRNKGNFPGRFSGRQFSNSRSEMNVSTLELGDSALYLCASSESGEETQYFGPGTRLLVL.

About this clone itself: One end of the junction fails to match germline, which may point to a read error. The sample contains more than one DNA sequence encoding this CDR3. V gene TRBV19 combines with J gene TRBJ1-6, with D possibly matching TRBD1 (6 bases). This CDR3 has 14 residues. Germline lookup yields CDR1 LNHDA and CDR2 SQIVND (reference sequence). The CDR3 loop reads CASSRTVGNSPLHF. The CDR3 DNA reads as TGTGCCAGTAGTCGGACAGTGGGAAATTCCCCCCTCCACTTT.

The CDR3 DNA reads as TGCGCCAGCAGCCCGCGGGCAGGGGGCATTGGAAACACCATATATTTT. Translating gives CASSPRAGGIGNTIYF. The chain combines TRBV5-1 with TRBJ1-3; 8 nucleotides align to TRBD1. The CDR3 sequence is 16 residues long. The trim removed 4 bases at V and 3 bases at J, leaving 9 bases unmatched. Per the germline V gene, CDR1 is SGHRS and CDR2 is YFSETQ.

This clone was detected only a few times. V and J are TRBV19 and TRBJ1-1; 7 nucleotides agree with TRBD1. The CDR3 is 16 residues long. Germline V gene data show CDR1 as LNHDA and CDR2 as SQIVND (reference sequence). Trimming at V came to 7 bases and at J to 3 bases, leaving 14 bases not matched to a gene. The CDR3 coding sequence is TGTGCCAGTACCCAGGCAGGACAGGTAACCGACACTGAAGCTTTCTTT. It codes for CASTQAGQVTDTEAFF. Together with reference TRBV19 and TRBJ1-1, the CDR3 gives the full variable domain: DGGITQSPKYLFRKEGQNVTLSCEQNLNHDAMYWYRQDPGQGLRLIYYSQIVNDFQKGDIAEGYSVSREKKESFPLTVTSAQKNPTAFYLCASTQAGQVTDTEAFFGQGTRLTVV.

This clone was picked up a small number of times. The CDR3 DNA reads TGTGCCAGCAGTGTGCTTTTAGGACAGGGGATAATGAACACTGAAGCTTTCTTT. Translated, it gives CASSVLLGQGIMNTEAFF. The rearrangement joins TRBV6-1 to TRBJ1-1, with 9 bases that match TRBD1. The CDR3 extends over 18 amino acids. J gave up 0 bases and V 4 bases, and 12 bases lay outside the gene matches. Germline V gene lookup returns CDR1 MNHNS and CDR2 SASEGT.

The DNA for the CDR3 is TGTGCCAGCAGCCCTCAGAGGGTCACTGAAGCTTTCTTT. Translating it yields CASSPQRVTEAFF. V usage is TRBV2 and J usage is TRBJ1-1; unclear D gene. The CDR3 is 13 residues long. Between the trimmed V and J ends, which lost 6 bases and 4 bases, there was a span of 12 bases. From germline, CDR1 is SNHLY and CDR2 FYNNEI.